These 25 T cell receptor beta chains were all obtained from the same sample, sequenced in a study of blood T cell repertoires in COVID-19. The assay was immunoSEQ multiplex PCR, and TCRdb's table has in-frame clones only and misses some. The table records over 25,000 clones, approximately 90% of them present only once. Sequenced sample: peripheral blood. Receptors originate from a man in his fifties or sixties with acute or convalescent COVID-19.

V usage is TRBV30 and J usage is TRBJ2-1, with D tentatively TRBD1 (5 bases). This CDR3 region has 14 residues. Germline CDR1 reads GTSNPN; CDR2 reads SVGIG (reference sequence). Deletions cut 6 bases from V and 4 bases from J, with 16 bases between. The DNA for the CDR3 is TGTGCCTGCCACACAGGTTTGGGGTACAATGAGCAGTTCTTC. This gives the protein CACHTGLGYNEQFF.

This clone appeared a few times. V gene TRBV29-1 combines with J gene TRBJ2-7; 8 bases are shared with TRBD1. V lost 7 bases to trimming and J lost 5 bases; unmatched junction nucleotides: 4. CDR1 and CDR2 from the germline V gene are SQVTM and ANQGSEA. The CDR3 has 11 residues. This CDR3 is CSAETGDEQYF. The CDR3 region has the DNA TGCAGCGCCGAGACAGGGGACGAGCAGTACTTC.

V usage is TRBV25-1 and J usage is TRBJ1-2, with 9 bases identical to TRBD1. The CDR3 sequence is 16 residues long. Germline V lookup: CDR1 MGHDK, CDR2 SYGVNS. The junction had 12 bases not matched to a gene; V was cut back by 6 bases and J by 4 bases. CDR3 in DNA: TGTGCCAGCAGCGGATTTAGGGACAGGGAATCCTATGGCTACACCTTC. Translating it yields CASSGFRDRESYGYTF.

This chain joins TRBV7-2 and TRBJ2-3, with TRBD2 matching 8 bases. The germline V gene encodes CDR1 SGHTA and CDR2 FQGNSA. The CDR3 length is 16 residues. V shed 6 bases and J 1 base; nucleotides not matched to a gene: 9. Written as DNA, the CDR3 is TGTGCCAGCAGTCTAACCCGGACTAGCCGCACAGATACGCAGTATTTT. It codes for CASSLTRTSRTDTQYF.

V gene TRBV19 combines with J gene TRBJ1-4; D is uncertain. The CDR3 totals 12 residues. V lost 5 bases and J lost 4, with 5 bases in between. From germline, CDR1 is LNHDA and CDR2 SQIVND (reference sequence). The CDR3 reads CASSFLNEKLFF. CDR3 in DNA: TGTGCCAGTAGTTTTCTTAATGAAAAACTGTTTTTT.

The chain uses TRBV25-1 and TRBJ2-3; 7 bases line up with TRBD1. V was pared by 6 bases and J by 0 bases, with 3 bases of the junction left unmatched. This CDR3 has 14 residues. The germline V gene has CDR1 MGHDK and CDR2 SYGVNS. In nucleotides, the CDR3 is TGTGCCAGCAGGGGACAGATTAGCACAGATACGCAGTATTTT. Translating gives CASRGQISTDTQYF.

This clone was seen a handful of times. The chain recombines TRBV15 with TRBJ2-2; TRBD1 is a possible D gene (6 bases). V lost 5 bases and J lost 2, with 21 bases in between. This CDR3 has 18 residues. Per germline, CDR1 LNHNV and CDR2 YYDKDF (reference sequence). CDR3 in DNA: TGTGCCACCAGCGGAAACAGGACAGCTTCGCTAAACACCGGGGAGCTGTTTTTT. Its protein product is CATSGNRTASLNTGELFF.

The chain recombines TRBV19 with TRBJ2-1; D gene ambiguous. The V gene's germline CDR1 is LNHDA and CDR2 SQIVND (reference sequence). V dropped 5 bases and J dropped 3 bases, with 14 bases sitting between them. CDR3 length equals 15 residues. CDR3 sequence (DNA): TGTGCCAGTAGTCTGTCAGGAATCAACTACAATGAGCAGTTCTTC. This codes for CASSLSGINYNEQFF.

The rearrangement links TRBV6-5 to TRBJ2-3, with a weak D call TRBD2 (6 bases). CDR1 is MNHEY and CDR2 is SVGAGI in the germline V gene. Trimming removed 2 bases from V and 3 bases from J, with 9 bases in between. The CDR3 length is 14 residues. The CDR3 bases are TGTGCCAGCAGTTACGCGGGACCAACAGATACGCAGTATTTT. Encoded protein: CASSYAGPTDTQYF.

The V call is TRBV24-1, the J call TRBJ2-1; 9 bases map to TRBD2. After removal of 3 bases from V and 8 bases from J, the junction contained 7 bases not matched to a gene. This CDR3 region has 15 residues. Looked up from germline, CDR1 is KGHDR and CDR2 is SFDVKD. The CDR3 region is CATSDRGRAADEQFF. The CDR3 DNA reads TGTGCCACCAGTGATCGCGGGAGGGCCGCCGATGAGCAGTTCTTC.

The chain joins TRBV6-5 to TRBJ1-4; a possible D gene is TRBD1 (6 bases). This CDR3 is 15 amino acids long. Trimming cost V 6 bases and J 0 bases, with 11 bases left between them. In germline, CDR1 is MNHEY, CDR2 SVGAGI. CDR3 sequence reads: CASRDRVATNEKLFF. CDR3 DNA sequence: TGTGCCAGCAGGGACAGAGTTGCAACTAATGAAAAACTGTTTTTT.

The rearrangement uses TRBV7-2 and TRBJ2-7, with 8 bases lining up with TRBD2. CDR3 length: 14 residues. V lost 4 bases to trimming and J lost 0 bases; unmatched junction nucleotides: 2. CDR1 and CDR2 (germline): SGHTA, FQGNSA. CDR3 loop: CASSSGGGSYEQYF. The CDR3 DNA is TGTGCCAGCAGCTCGGGAGGGGGCTCCTACGAGCAGTACTTC.

In nucleotides, the CDR3 is TGTGCCATCAGCCTCGGAGGGAGCACAGATACGCAGTATTTT. It yields the protein CAISLGGSTDTQYF. The chain has TRBV10-3 and TRBJ2-3; TRBD2 is a possible D gene (6 bases). Germline values: CDR1 ENHRY, CDR2 SYGVKD. This CDR3 has 14 amino acids. V was pared by 6 bases and J by 0 bases, with 10 bases between.

The chain uses TRBV2 and TRBJ2-7; the D gene is possibly TRBD2 (5 bases). The germline V gene has CDR1 SNHLY and CDR2 FYNNEI. The CDR3 contains 13 residues. Trimming took 6 bases from V and 0 from J, leaving 9 bases between them. The CDR3 reads CASSPGISYEQYV. The CDR3 DNA is TGTGCCAGCAGCCCCGGGATCTCCTACGAGCAGTACGTC.

The chain links TRBV28 to TRBJ2-7; perhaps TRBD1 as D (5 bases). CDR1 and CDR2 (germline): MDHEN, SYDVKM. With 4 bases removed from V and 4 bases from J, the gap between germline ends came to 14 bases. This CDR3 has 14 amino acids. The CDR3 loop reads CASSSPHQGYEQYF. The CDR3, as DNA: TGTGCCAGCAGTTCCCCGCATCAGGGATACGAGCAGTACTTC.

The genes are TRBV3-1 (or the pseudogene TRBV3-2) and TRBJ2-7; 8 bases line up with TRBD2. The CDR3 is made up of 13 amino acids. V lost 5 bases to trimming and J lost 6 bases; unmatched junction nucleotides: 6. Germline V lookup: CDR1 LGHDT, CDR2 YNNKEL (reference sequence). For the CDR3, the DNA is TGTGCCAGCAGCTCGGGAGGGCGGCGCGAGCAGTACGTC. Translated: CASSSGGRREQYV.

The chain employs TRBV5-6 and TRBJ1-1, with 8 bases lining up with TRBD1. V was clipped by 4 bases and J by 0 bases; unmatched bases: 5. This CDR3 contains 15 residues. Germline V CDR1 and CDR2: SGHDT, YYEEEE. CDR3: CASSPPDRVNTEAFF. In nucleotides, the CDR3 is TGTGCCAGCAGCCCGCCGGACAGGGTGAACACTGAAGCTTTCTTT.

The V call is TRBV27, the J call TRBJ2-2; possible D gene TRBD1, 6 bases. Germline lookup yields CDR1 MNHEY and CDR2 SMNVEV (reference sequence). Trimming pared 3 bases from V and 6 bases from J, leaving 14 bases between. The CDR3 totals 15 residues. CDR3 in amino acids: CASSFTGPRSGELFF. In nucleotides, the CDR3 is TGTGCCAGCAGTTTTACAGGGCCCAGGTCCGGGGAGCTGTTTTTT.

The chain is built from TRBV19 and TRBJ2-3; D gene uncertain. The CDR3 is 13 amino acids. Trimming took 5 bases from V and 2 from J, leaving 8 bases between them. The germline gives CDR1 LNHDA, CDR2 SQIVND (reference sequence). CDR3 coding DNA: TGTGCCAGTAGTTTGCTACTCACAGATACGCAGTATTTT. It translates to CASSLLLTDTQYF.

The genes are TRBV6-5 and TRBJ2-3, with 8 positions matching TRBD2. The germline gives CDR1 MNHEY, CDR2 SVGAGI. This CDR3 comprises 13 residues. With 6 bases clipped from V and 3 bases from J, the junction kept 2 bases outside the gene matches. Written as DNA, the CDR3 is TGTGCCAGCAGAACTAGCGGAACAGATACGCAGTATTTT. Protein sequence: CASRTSGTDTQYF.

J is TRBJ1-1 and V is TRBV3-1 (or the pseudogene TRBV3-2), with no clear D. CDR1 LGHDT and CDR2 YNNKEL come from the germline V gene (reference sequence). Trimming cost V 4 bases and J 3 bases, with 9 bases left between them. The CDR3 runs 13 residues. Here the CDR3 DNA reads TGTGCCAGCAGCCTTTGGGAGCACACTGAAGCTTTCTTT. Its translation is CASSLWEHTEAFF.

The rearrangement uses TRBV30 and TRBJ2-3, with D tentatively TRBD2 (5 bases). CDR3 size: 13 residues. Trimming stripped 2 bases from V and 2 bases from J, with 8 bases between. In germline, CDR1 is GTSNPN, CDR2 SVGIG (reference sequence). The CDR3 DNA sequence: TGTGCCTGGAGTCTCGGGATCACAGATACGCAGTATTTT. It codes for CAWSLGITDTQYF.

V gene TRBV6-5 combines with J gene TRBJ2-5, with a possible D match to TRBD2 (6 bases). CDR3 length: 15 residues. Germline CDR1 reads MNHEY; CDR2 reads SVGAGI. Trimming shortened V by 6 bases and J by 1 base, and 15 bases separated the two germline ends. In nucleotides, the CDR3 is TGTGCCAGCAGGGTACAGGTGGGAGGCCAAGAGACCCAGTACTTC. This translates into CASRVQVGGQETQYF.

V is TRBV29-1 and J is TRBJ2-5, with 8 bases matching TRBD2. The CDR3 is made up of 14 amino acids. From germline, CDR1 is SQVTM and CDR2 ANQGSEA. J lost 4 bases, V lost 6 bases, and 10 bases had no gene match. The CDR3: CSVTSTGLGETQYF. The CDR3 nucleotides read TGCAGCGTCACCAGTACGGGACTAGGAGAGACCCAGTACTTC.

The chain recombines TRBV6-6 with TRBJ2-1, with D perhaps matching TRBD1 (5 bases). Germline CDR1 reads MNHNY; CDR2 reads SVGAGI (reference sequence). V shed 4 bases and J shed 3 bases, with 13 bases lying between them. This CDR3 has 15 residues. Here the CDR3 DNA reads TGTGCCAGCAGTTCCGGTGACAGTTTCTACAATGAGCAGTTCTTC. Translated, it gives CASSSGDSFYNEQFF.